The source of this T cell receptor beta chain is a study of cytomegalovirus exposure and HLA in healthy donors. Points from the study as a whole: Immune exposure information comprised only CMV serostatus.

This CDR3 comprises 17 residues. V shed 3 bases and J 0 bases; nucleotides not matched to a gene: 9. Germline V gene sequence: CDR1 MNHEY, CDR2 SMNVEV (reference sequence). This clone showed up just once. Its matching antigen is unknown. The PCR had 60 Vbeta and 13 Jbeta primers. Assay: immunoSEQ multiplex PCR; the TCRdb copy retains only in-frame clones and omits some. In the table there are 150,000 or so clones, 80% to 90% of which are singletons. The chain links TRBV27 to TRBJ2-3, with 7 positions matching TRBD2. The sequence came from a man aged 45-60 years in good health and CMV-seropositive. The sample taken for sequencing was PBMCs. The CDR3 DNA reads as TGTGCCAGCAGTTTTCTCCGGCTAGCGGTAAGCACAGATACGCAGTATTTT. It encodes CASSFLRLAVSTDTQYF.